A selection of T cell receptor beta chains follows, all from one sample in a study of blood T cell repertoires in COVID-19. Generated by immunoSEQ multiplex PCR, the TCRdb table keeps only in-frame clones and is missing some. The sample records around 330,000 clones, around 90% being singletons. Source material: PBMCs or T cells enriched from blood (not recorded which). The source is a man in his 60s who had recovered from COVID-19. The CDR3 runs from the conserved cysteine through the conserved F or W. A D gene is named only where the DNA matches it firmly. Not every row has a clone size; where given, it reads once, few, many or a size class.

j_gene,v_gene,d_gene,abundance,CDR3aa,CDR3nt
TRBJ1-2,TRBV7-2,NA,NA,CASSLSSRDYGYTF,TGTGCCAGCAGCTTAAGTTCCAGGGACTATGGCTACACCTTC
TRBJ2-5,TRBV27,TRBD1,NA,CASSSNRGRWGQETQYF,TGTGCCAGCAGTTCGAACAGGGGGCGTTGGGGCCAAGAGACCCAGTACTTC
TRBJ2-7,TRBV7-9,NA,NA,CASSPSGGGYEQYF,TGTGCCAGCAGCCCCTCTGGGGGCGGCTACGAGCAGTACTTC
TRBJ2-7,TRBV7-9,NA,once,CASSPAEAQEYF,TGTGCCAGCAGCCCCGCCGAAGCCCAGGAGTACTTC
TRBJ1-3,TRBV3-1/TRBV3-2,NA,NA,CASRLEGAGNTIYF,TGTGCCAGCCGACTGGAGGGTGCTGGAAACACCATATATTTT
TRBJ2-5,TRBV6-2/TRBV6-3,TRBD2,NA,CASSYLAASGQETQYF,TGTGCCAGCAGTTACCTCGCGGCTAGCGGCCAAGAGACCCAGTACTTC
TRBJ1-2,TRBV6-1,NA,NA,CASSEAGQVPSYGYTF,TGTGCCAGCAGTGAAGCGGGGCAGGTTCCGTCCTATGGCTACACCTTC
TRBJ2-7,TRBV20-1,TRBD2,NA,CSASTGTSANYEQYF,TGCAGTGCTAGTACCGGGACTAGCGCCAACTACGAGCAGTACTTC
TRBJ1-4,TRBV3-1/TRBV3-2,NA,NA,CASSQDPGSNEKLFF,TGTGCCAGCAGCCAAGATCCAGGATCTAATGAAAAACTGTTTTTT
TRBJ2-2,TRBV6-2/TRBV6-3,NA,NA,CASSYTGSGELFF,TGTGCCAGCAGTTACACAGGGTCGGGGGAGCTGTTTTTT